This entry lists 27 T cell receptor beta chains sequenced from one sample in a study of blood T cell repertoires in COVID-19. Generated by immunoSEQ multiplex PCR, the TCRdb table keeps only in-frame clones and is missing some. The data hold 15,000 to 20,000 clones, with 75% to 85% observed a single time. The sequenced sample consisted of peripheral blood. These receptors were collected from a man at least 80 years old with active COVID-19.

This chain connects TRBV9 to TRBJ1-2; TRBD1 matches 8 bases. Trimming removed 3 bases from V and 4 bases from J; junction bases left unmatched: 8. Germline lookup yields CDR1 SGDLS and CDR2 YYNGEE. The CDR3 extends over 15 amino acids. The CDR3 DNA is TGTGCCAGCAGCGGACAGGGGCGATTCTCCTATGGCTACACCTTC. It specifies CASSGQGRFSYGYTF.

The genes are TRBV5-8 and TRBJ2-2, with a possible D match to TRBD1 (6 bases). Trimming took 4 bases from V and 2 from J, leaving 18 bases between them. The germline gives CDR1 SGHTS, CDR2 YDEGEE. There are 17 residues in the CDR3. The CDR3 DNA is TGTGCCAGCAGCAGATCCGGGACACGTTTAAACACCGGGGAGCTGTTTTTT. Its translation: CASSRSGTRLNTGELFF.

The chain joins TRBV19 to TRBJ2-1; 10 nucleotides line up with TRBD1. J lost 0 bases, V lost 4 bases, and 21 bases had no gene match. The CDR3 is made up of 22 amino acids. Germline CDR1 reads LNHDA; CDR2 reads SQIVND (reference sequence). The CDR3 sequence: CASSRDRGVGGWGKSSYNEQFF. For the CDR3, the DNA is TGTGCCAGTAGTAGGGACAGGGGAGTCGGGGGGTGGGGTAAGAGCTCCTACAATGAGCAGTTCTTC.

V is TRBV30 and J is TRBJ2-3, with 9 bases identical to TRBD2. The CDR3 contains 15 residues. The V segment lost 2 bases and the J segment 5 bases; nucleotides outside the gene matches: 8. Per germline, CDR1 GTSNPN and CDR2 SVGIG (reference sequence). The CDR3 DNA follows: TGTGCCTGGAGTCGCTCTAGCGGGATCAGAGATACGCAGTATTTT. Translating it yields CAWSRSSGIRDTQYF.

The CDR3 sequence is CASSLEGETQYF. CDR3 sequence (DNA): TGTGCCAGCAGTCTAGAAGGAGAGACCCAGTACTTC. The J gene is TRBJ2-5, the V gene TRBV5-6, with D uncertain. V lost 5 bases and J 4 bases, leaving 9 bases between the germline ends. This CDR3 contains 12 residues. Germline CDR1 reads SGHDT; CDR2 reads YYEEEE. The full variable domain, in which reference TRBV5-6 and TRBJ2-5 provide the parts outside the CDR3, is DAGVTQSPTHLIKTRGQQVTLRCSPKSGHDTVSWYQQALGQGPQFIFQYYEEEERQRGNFPDRFSGHQFPNYSSELNVNALLLGDSALYLCASSLEGETQYFGPGTRLLVL.

V and J are TRBV28 and TRBJ2-1; D is ambiguous. The CDR3 runs 13 residues. The V end was cut by 3 bases, the J end by 10 bases, with 13 bases between. CDR1 MDHEN and CDR2 SYDVKM come from the germline V gene. This chain's CDR3 is CASSFPGDGEQFF. The CDR3 coding sequence is TGTGCCAGCAGTTTTCCCGGAGACGGGGAGCAGTTCTTC.

This chain uses TRBV2 with TRBJ1-4; D is uncertain. The germline V and J ends were trimmed by 7 bases and 7 bases, with 13 bases remaining between them. CDR1 and CDR2 (germline): SNHLY, FYNNEI. There are 13 residues in the CDR3. The CDR3 region has the DNA TGTGCCAGCATCGAGGGTTGGGGTGAAAAACTGTTTTTT. Translated: CASIEGWGEKLFF.

DNA for the CDR3: TGCAGCGTGGGAGCGGGTCCCTACGAGCAGTACTTC. This gives the protein CSVGAGPYEQYF. V and J are TRBV29-1 and TRBJ2-7; D is possibly TRBD2 (6 bases). V gave up 6 bases and J gave up 2 bases, with 11 bases separating them. The length of the CDR3 is 12 residues. Germline V gives CDR1 SQVTM, CDR2 ANQGSEA.

The rearrangement joins TRBV5-1 to TRBJ2-2; 8 nucleotides align to TRBD1. This CDR3 has 15 amino acids. CDR1 SGHRS and CDR2 YFSETQ come from the germline V gene. The trim removed 3 bases at V and 4 bases at J, leaving 5 bases unmatched. The CDR3 DNA reads as TGCGCCAGCAGCTCAAGACAGGGGCTCACCGGGGAGCTGTTTTTT. This codes for CASSSRQGLTGELFF.

This clone appeared once. V is TRBV2 and J is TRBJ1-4; D perhaps matches TRBD1 (5 bases). CDR3 size: 14 residues. Germline V gene data show CDR1 as SNHLY and CDR2 as FYNNEI. Deletions cut 4 bases from V and 7 bases from J, with 13 bases between. The chain's CDR3 is CASSGQGLGEKLFF. In DNA, the CDR3 is TGTGCCAGCAGTGGGCAGGGTTTAGGTGAAAAACTGTTTTTT.

The chain has TRBV29-1 and TRBJ2-1; possible D gene TRBD2, 7 bases. This CDR3 spans 13 amino acids. The V end was cut by 4 bases, the J end by 8 bases, with 15 bases between. The germline CDR1 and CDR2 sequences are SQVTM and ANQGSEA. CDR3 in amino acids: CSVAVGGAHEQFF. CDR3 in DNA: TGCAGCGTTGCAGTTGGGGGGGCCCATGAGCAGTTCTTC.

The rearrangement uses TRBV29-1 and TRBJ2-7; TRBD2 matches 8 bases. Germline values: CDR1 SQVTM, CDR2 ANQGSEA. This CDR3 region has 14 residues. After removal of 7 bases from V and 5 bases from J, the junction contained 13 bases not matched to a gene. The CDR3 DNA is TGCAGCGCTCGAACCTCGGGAGGGGCCAACGAGCAGTACTTC. Translating it yields CSARTSGGANEQYF.

The rearrangement uses TRBV2 and TRBJ2-1; 7 nucleotides match TRBD2. V trimming: 4 bases; J trimming: 5 bases; junction bases outside the gene matches: 5. The CDR3 is 14 residues long. Germline-derived CDR1 and CDR2 are SNHLY and FYNNEI. The CDR3 region is CASSVRTSHNEQFF. The CDR3 nucleotides are TGTGCCAGCAGTGTTAGGACTAGTCACAATGAGCAGTTCTTC. Based on the CDR3 plus reference TRBV2 and TRBJ2-1, the full variable domain is EPEVTQTPSHQVTQMGQEVILRCVPISNHLYFYWYRQILGQKVEFLVSFYNNEISEKSEIFDDQFSVERPDGSNFTLKIRSTKLEDSAMYFCASSVRTSHNEQFFGPGTRLTVL.

The V and J genes are TRBV5-1 and TRBJ2-5; TRBD2 agrees at 10 bases. Germline CDR1 SGHRS, CDR2 YFSETQ. CDR3 size: 16 residues. V trimming: 0 bases; J trimming: 2 bases; junction bases outside the gene matches: 4. The CDR3 region has the DNA TGCGCCAGCAGCTTGGGCCCTAGCGGGAGTCAAGAGACCCAGTACTTC. The encoded protein is CASSLGPSGSQETQYF.

The V call is TRBV5-4, the J call TRBJ2-5, with TRBD2 matching over 11 bases. V shed 4 bases, J shed 4 bases, and the junction held 6 bases outside the gene matches. Germline loops: CDR1 SGHNT, CDR2 YYREEE (reference sequence). CDR3 length: 15 residues. The CDR3 sequence: CASSPTSGAPETQYF. DNA for the CDR3: TGTGCCAGCAGCCCGACTAGCGGGGCCCCAGAGACCCAGTACTTC.

The chain is built from TRBV28 and TRBJ1-6; D is undetermined. Germline lookup yields CDR1 MDHEN and CDR2 SYDVKM. With 2 bases removed from V and 0 bases from J, the gap between germline ends came to 8 bases. The CDR3 runs 16 residues. The DNA for the CDR3 is TGTGCCAGCAGTTTAGAAGGGAGCTCCTATAATTCACCCCTCCACTTT. Translating gives CASSLEGSSYNSPLHF.

This rearrangement joins TRBV3-1 (or the pseudogene TRBV3-2) to TRBJ2-3, with 8 bases lining up with TRBD2. The J segment lost 4 bases and the V segment lost 1 base, leaving 7 bases of the junction unmatched. CDR1 is LGHDT, CDR2 YNNKEL, per germline (reference sequence). The CDR3 extends over 16 amino acids. For the CDR3, the DNA is TGTGCCAGCAGCCAAGTGGCGGGAGGATCCGCAGATACGCAGTATTTT. Translation gives CASSQVAGGSADTQYF.

The rearrangement uses TRBV4-1 and TRBJ1-6; D might be TRBD1 (6 bases). V was clipped by 1 base and J by 9 bases, with 16 bases between them. Germline V gene lookup returns CDR1 MGHRA and CDR2 YSYEKL. The CDR3 is 16 amino acids. DNA of the CDR3: TGCGCCAGCAGCCAAGTTGCCGTGCAGGGGATTTCACCCCTCCACTTT. It encodes CASSQVAVQGISPLHF.

This sequence joins TRBV14 and TRBJ2-1; perhaps TRBD1 as D (6 bases). The CDR3 runs to 19 residues. The germline CDR1 and CDR2 sequences are SGHDN and FVKESK. Trimming left V 4 bases short and J 10 bases short, with 32 bases between. This CDR3 is CASSPNSPGTPPDRREQFF. The DNA for the CDR3 is TGTGCCAGCAGCCCCAACTCCCCCGGGACACCACCGGACCGCAGGGAGCAGTTCTTC.

This clone was picked up a small number of times. This sequence joins TRBV28 and TRBJ1-4, with 7 bases that match TRBD1. The CDR3 runs 16 residues. Looked up from germline, CDR1 is MDHEN and CDR2 is SYDVKM. V was clipped by 4 bases and J by 5 bases; unmatched bases: 10. As DNA, the CDR3 is TGTGCCAGCAGTTGGAACAGGGACAGCTTGAATGAAAAACTGTTTTTT. Translating it yields CASSWNRDSLNEKLFF.

The rearrangement uses TRBV20-1 and TRBJ2-1, with 7 positions matching TRBD2. V lost 3 bases, J lost 8 bases, and 1 base stayed unmatched. The CDR3 is made up of 11 amino acids. Germline values: CDR1 DFQATT, CDR2 SNEGSKA (reference sequence). The DNA of the CDR3 is TGCAGTGCTAGCGGGAGGTATGAGCAGTTCTTC. Its translation is CSASGRYEQFF.

The rearrangement joins TRBV2 to TRBJ2-7; 14 bases match TRBD2. Germline V gene sequence: CDR1 SNHLY, CDR2 FYNNEI. The CDR3 is 20 residues long. V was pared by 6 bases and J by 3 bases, with 19 bases of the junction left unmatched. The CDR3 is CASRETRTGGTSGSLYEQYF. The CDR3 DNA sequence: TGTGCCAGCAGAGAAACCCGGACAGGGGGGACTAGCGGGAGCCTCTACGAGCAGTACTTC.

The chain employs TRBV10-2 and TRBJ2-3, with 7 bases aligning to TRBD1. V gave up 6 bases and J gave up 1 base; unmatched junction bases: 7. CDR1 WSHSY and CDR2 SAAADI come from the germline V gene. This CDR3 is 15 amino acids long. CDR3 sequence (DNA): TGCGCCAGCAGGAATAATGACAGGGGCACAGATACGCAGTATTTT. Translating it yields CASRNNDRGTDTQYF.

The gene calls are TRBV7-2 and TRBJ2-3; D remains unclear. The ends were cut back, 6 bases at V and 3 bases at J, with 16 bases in the middle. The V gene's germline CDR1 is SGHTA and CDR2 FQGNSA. This CDR3 has 15 residues. The DNA for the CDR3 is TGTGCCAGCAGTTCCGCGTCCGGGTATACAGATACGCAGTATTTT. This translates into CASSSASGYTDTQYF.

This chain links TRBV12-3 or TRBV12-4 with TRBJ1-2; 7 bases agree with TRBD1. Germline trimming cut 6 bases from V and 5 bases from J; bases unmatched to any gene: 6. The CDR3 contains 13 residues. The CDR3 loop is CASSKTGQYGYTF. CDR3 coding DNA: TGTGCCAGCAGCAAGACGGGACAGTATGGCTACACCTTC.

The CDR3 spells CASSLLWEGSGEQYF. The DNA of the CDR3 is TGCGCCAGCAGCTTGCTATGGGAGGGTTCGGGCGAGCAGTACTTC. The rearrangement uses TRBV5-1 and TRBJ2-7; 7 bases map to TRBD2. Per the germline V gene, CDR1 is SGHRS and CDR2 is YFSETQ. The CDR3 is 15 amino acids. Losses at the gene ends were 1 base for V and 6 bases for J; bases not matched to a gene: 10.

This clone was seen only a few times. This sequence joins TRBV4-1 and TRBJ1-2; D gene uncertain. The CDR3 is made up of 15 amino acids. Trimming shortened V by 8 bases and J by 4 bases, and 20 bases separated the two germline ends. Germline V gene sequence: CDR1 MGHRA, CDR2 YSYEKL. The chain's CDR3 is CASSRTPEAAYGYTF. In DNA, the CDR3 is TGCGCCAGCTCCCGTACGCCTGAGGCGGCCTATGGCTACACCTTC.